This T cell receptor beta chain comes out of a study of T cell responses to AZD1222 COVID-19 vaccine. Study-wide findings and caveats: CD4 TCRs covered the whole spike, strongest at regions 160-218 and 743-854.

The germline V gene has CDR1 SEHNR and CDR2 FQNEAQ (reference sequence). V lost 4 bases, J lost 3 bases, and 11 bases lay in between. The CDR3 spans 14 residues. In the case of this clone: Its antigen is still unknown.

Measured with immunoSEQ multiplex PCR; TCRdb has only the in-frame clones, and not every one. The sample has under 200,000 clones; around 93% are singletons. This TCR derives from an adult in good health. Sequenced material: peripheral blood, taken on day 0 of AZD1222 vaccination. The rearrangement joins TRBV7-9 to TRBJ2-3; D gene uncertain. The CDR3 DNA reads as TGTGCCAGCAGCTATGCATGGCGGACAGATACGCAGTATTTT. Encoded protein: CASSYAWRTDTQYF.